The rows below give T cell receptor beta chains drawn from one sample of a study of blood T cell repertoires in COVID-19. Produced via immunoSEQ multiplex PCR; TCRdb's table is partial and in-frame only. This table holds under 250,000 clones, 65% to 90% found once. Sequences were obtained from peripheral blood. The source is a man aged 50 to 59 with COVID-19, enrolled during active disease. Each CDR3 is given with its conserved first and last residue. The D gene is left open where the match is weak. Clone size is given for some rows only: seen once, a few or many times, or a class if the clone is expanded.

V gene	J gene	clone size	D gene	CDR3 protein	CDR3 DNA
TRBV5-4	TRBJ2-7	NA	TRBD1	CASSLHRGEQYF	TGTGCCAGCAGCTTGCACAGGGGCGAGCAGTACTTC
TRBV11-2	TRBJ1-2	once	TRBD1	CASSFVRQGAVGYTF	TGTGCCAGCAGCTTCGTCCGACAGGGGGCGGTTGGCTACACCTTC
TRBV7-9	TRBJ2-1	NA	NA	CASSHYNEQFF	TGTGCCAGCAGCCACTACAATGAGCAGTTCTTC
TRBV27	TRBJ2-7	NA	TRBD1	CASWGQRSYEQYF	TGTGCCAGCTGGGGACAGCGCTCCTACGAGCAGTACTTC
TRBV5-1	TRBJ1-6	NA	NA	CASSTRLNSPLHF	TGCGCCAGCAGCACCCGGTTGAATTCACCCCTCCACTTT
TRBV6-5	TRBJ1-5	NA	TRBD1	CASSRGQGSNQPQHF	TGTGCCAGCAGCAGAGGACAGGGGAGCAATCAGCCCCAGCATTTT
TRBV28	TRBJ2-7	NA	TRBD1	CASSSRQGAYEQYF	TGTGCCAGCAGTTCAAGACAGGGGGCCTACGAGCAGTACTTC
TRBV2	TRBJ1-5	NA	NA	CASTRDAGYYQPQHF	TGTGCCAGCACCCGAGACGCGGGCTACTATCAGCCCCAGCATTTT
TRBV5-4	TRBJ2-5	NA	TRBD2	CASRSGLAGLQETQYF	TGTGCCAGCAGATCAGGACTAGCGGGGCTCCAAGAGACCCAGTACTTC
TRBV30	TRBJ1-2	NA	NA	CAWSDLENYGYTF	TGTGCCTGGAGTGATCTGGAGAACTATGGCTACACCTTC
TRBV2	TRBJ2-5	once	NA	CASSDRTVQETQYF	TGTGCCAGCAGCGATAGGACAGTACAAGAGACCCAGTACTTC
TRBV10-3	TRBJ1-5	NA	NA	CAISDSHSNQPQHF	TGTGCCATCAGTGATTCACACAGCAATCAGCCCCAGCATTTT
TRBV5-1	TRBJ1-2	NA	NA	CASSLGQGPYGYTF	TGCGCCAGCAGCTTGGGGCAGGGTCCCTATGGCTACACCTTC
TRBV10-2	TRBJ2-1	NA	NA	CASFTGAGYNEQFF	TGCGCCAGCTTTACAGGGGCGGGGTACAATGAGCAGTTCTTC
TRBV25-1	TRBJ2-1	NA	NA	CASSYPDRYNEQFF	TGTGCCAGCAGTTATCCCGACAGATACAATGAGCAGTTCTTC
TRBV3-1/TRBV3-2	TRBJ1-3	NA	TRBD1	CASSRRGQSSGNTIYF	TGTGCCAGCAGCCGTAGGGGACAGAGCTCTGGAAACACCATATATTTT
TRBV4-1	TRBJ1-2	NA	TRBD1	CASSQIPGQGVYGYTF	TGCGCCAGCAGCCAAATACCGGGACAGGGCGTCTATGGCTACACCTTC
TRBV6-2/TRBV6-3	TRBJ2-7	NA	NA	CASSYSLGGAYEQYF	TGTGCCAGCAGTTACTCGTTAGGAGGAGCCTACGAGCAGTACTTC
TRBV5-1	TRBJ2-2	NA	NA	CASSLSGGTGELFF	TGCGCCAGCAGCTTGTCCGGAGGCACCGGGGAGCTGTTTTTT
TRBV9	TRBJ2-7	NA	TRBD1	CASSVDRDRSNEQYF	TGTGCCAGCAGCGTAGACCGGGACAGGTCAAACGAGCAGTACTTC
TRBV5-1	TRBJ2-1	NA	NA	CASSSGLLRFEQFF	TGCGCCAGCAGCTCGGGACTTCTTAGGTTTGAGCAGTTCTTC
TRBV11-1	TRBJ2-2	NA	TRBD2	CASSYALEAGGKLFF	TGTGCCAGCAGCTACGCCCTCGAAGCGGGGGGGAAGCTGTTTTTT
TRBV9	TRBJ2-1	once	TRBD2	CASSVVGGGAGEQFF	TGTGCCAGCAGCGTAGTTGGCGGGGGGGCAGGTGAGCAGTTCTTC
TRBV5-1	TRBJ2-1	few	TRBD2	CASRGGQPGRNEQFF	TGCGCCAGCCGGGGGGGGCAGCCAGGGCGTAATGAGCAGTTCTTC
TRBV19	TRBJ2-2	NA	NA	CASSIAGTNTGELFF	TGTGCCAGTAGTATAGCAGGGACGAACACCGGGGAGCTGTTTTTT
TRBV6-5	TRBJ1-6	NA	NA	CATFRDNASPLHF	TGTGCCACCTTCAGGGACAACGCTTCACCCCTCCACTTT
TRBV9	TRBJ2-5	NA	NA	CASSTSSARETQYF	TGTGCCAGCAGCACCTCTAGCGCCCGGGAGACCCAGTACTTC
TRBV6-1	TRBJ2-5	NA	NA	CASSGGPGTGQETQYF	TGTGCCAGCAGTGGGGGGCCGGGTACGGGCCAAGAGACCCAGTACTTC
TRBV5-1	TRBJ1-2	NA	TRBD1	CASSLALWQGENGYTF	TGCGCCAGCAGCTTGGCCCTTTGGCAGGGGGAAAATGGCTACACCTTC
TRBV5-1	TRBJ1-4	NA	TRBD1	CASRTGLVPATNEKLFF	TGCGCCAGCCGGACAGGGCTCGTCCCGGCGACTAATGAAAAACTGTTTTTT
TRBV19	TRBJ1-1	few	NA	CASSIVLTGREAFF	TGTGCCAGTAGTATAGTCCTGACCGGGAGAGAAGCTTTCTTT
TRBV27	TRBJ2-7	NA	TRBD2	CASTGLAGTSTTHGYF	TGTGCCAGCACCGGACTAGCGGGGACCTCTACGACGCACGGGTACTTC
TRBV7-2	TRBJ2-1	NA	TRBD2	CASSRGLAGEGEQFF	TGTGCCAGCAGCCGCGGACTAGCGGGGGAGGGTGAGCAGTTCTTC
TRBV28	TRBJ1-4	NA	NA	CASSLPIRVQRTNEKLFF	TGTGCCAGCAGTTTACCCATCAGGGTTCAAAGGACTAATGAAAAACTGTTTTTT
TRBV21-1	TRBJ1-3	few	NA	CASSKEGRSSGNTIYF	TGTGCCAGCAGCAAAGAAGGAAGGAGCTCTGGAAACACCATATATTTT
TRBV9	TRBJ2-3	NA	NA	CASSVAGYRDTQYF	TGTGCCAGCAGCGTAGCAGGGTACCGGGATACGCAGTATTTT
TRBV27	TRBJ2-7	NA	TRBD1	CASSWTGEYEQYF	TGTGCCAGCAGTTGGACAGGGGAGTACGAGCAGTACTTC
TRBV27	TRBJ1-2	NA	NA	CASGPLMSGLNHF	TGTGCCAGCGGCCCCCTCATGAGCGGGTTGAATCACTTC
TRBV5-4	TRBJ2-3	NA	NA	CASTRVAGAGDTQYF	TGTGCCAGCACCCGAGTCGCGGGGGCTGGAGATACGCAGTATTTT
TRBV2	TRBJ1-5	few	NA	CASNMGDQPQHF	TGTGCCAGCAACATGGGCGATCAGCCCCAGCATTTT
TRBV2	TRBJ2-5	NA	NA	CASSGPTAQETQYF	TGTGCCAGCAGCGGTCCCACAGCTCAAGAGACCCAGTACTTC
TRBV3-1/TRBV3-2	TRBJ1-2	NA	TRBD1	CASSPGQGNYGYTF	TGTGCCAGCAGCCCCGGACAGGGGAACTATGGCTACACCTTC